These 28 T cell receptor beta chains came from one sample sequenced in a study of blood T cells in healthy people across ages. Then a second PCR, running about 7 to 11 cycles, was carried out with a sample-barcoded 5' primer and a J-beta primer mix. TCRdb ran MiXCR on the 5' RACE reads and lists one entry per CDR3 protein. There are over 500,000 distinct CDR3 sequences in the sample; around 52% occur only once, and about 14% lies in the top ten. The sequencing input was blood. These receptors all come from a woman at least 80 years old in good health.

In its sample, this clonotype was seen once. The chain is built from TRBV6-6 and TRBJ2-5; TRBD1 agrees at 8 bases. CDR1 MNHNY and CDR2 SVGAGI come from the germline V gene (reference sequence). The CDR3 totals 16 residues. J lost 7 bases, V lost 5 bases, and 15 bases had no gene match. The CDR3 sequence: CASSHFVRGRRGTQYF. The CDR3 region has the DNA TGTGCCAGCAGTCACTTCGTCAGGGGGCGCAGGGGGACCCAGTACTTC.

The V and J genes are TRBV10-3 and TRBJ2-3; tentative D call: TRBD2 (7 bases). The germline gives CDR1 ENHRY, CDR2 SYGVKD. The CDR3 has 18 amino acids. Trimming shortened V by 3 bases and J by 2 bases, and 21 bases separated the two germline ends. The CDR3 nucleotides read TGTGCCATCAGTGACCGGACAGCCGGGACTACCTACACAGATACGCAGTATTTT. Translation gives CAISDRTAGTTYTDTQYF.

In this sample, this clonotype turned up many times. The J gene is TRBJ2-1, the V gene TRBV12-3 or TRBV12-4; TRBD2 matches 8 bases. Trimming took 7 bases from V and 6 from J; bases not matched to a gene: 2. The CDR3 length is 12 residues. The CDR3 protein is CASKRGGNEQFF. CDR3 in DNA: TGTGCCAGCAAACGGGGGGGCAATGAGCAGTTCTTC.

This clonotype has at least ten counts. A much larger clonotype is one base distant, so this may be a read error. The V call is TRBV29-1, the J call TRBJ2-5, with a tentative D call TRBD1 (6 bases). Per the germline V gene, CDR1 is SQVTM and CDR2 is ANQGSEA. This CDR3 spans 10 amino acids. The germline V and J ends were trimmed by 7 bases and 11 bases, with 14 bases remaining between them. The CDR3 here is CSGQVNEQYF. As DNA, the CDR3 is TGCAGCGGACAGGTCAATGAGCAGTACTTC. Complete variable domain (other parts from reference TRBV29-1 and TRBJ2-5): SAVISQKPSRDICQRGTSLTIQCQVDSQVTMMFWYRQQPGQSLTLIATANQGSEATYESGFVIDKFPISRPNLTFSTLTVSNMSPEDSSIYLCSGQVNEQYFGPGTRLLVL.

The chain links TRBV29-1 to TRBJ2-1; a possible D gene is TRBD1 (6 bases). With 7 bases removed from V and 4 bases from J, the gap between germline ends came to 14 bases. The CDR3 totals 13 residues. Germline V lookup: CDR1 SQVTM, CDR2 ANQGSEA. CDR3 sequence reads: CSATLGQYNEQFF. CDR3 DNA sequence: TGCAGCGCTACGCTAGGACAGTACAATGAGCAGTTCTTC.

This clonotype was observed a few times. A much larger clone lies one base from this, so it may be a read error. The V and J genes are TRBV29-1 and TRBJ2-7; 9 nucleotides match TRBD1. Germline V gene data show CDR1 as SQVTM and CDR2 as ANQGSEA. CDR3 length: 15 amino acids. V lost 8 bases to trimming and J lost 7 bases; unmatched junction nucleotides: 18. The CDR3 coding sequence is TGCAGCATTTCTTTGGGGACAGGGAGCTCCGGTGAGCAGTACTTC. Protein sequence: CSISLGTGSSGEQYF.

This clonotype occurred many times. The chain combines TRBV6-5 with TRBJ1-1; D not certain. Germline V gene lookup returns CDR1 MNHEY and CDR2 SVGAGI. The CDR3 runs 13 residues. Deletions cut 4 bases from V and 0 bases from J, with 6 bases between. DNA for the CDR3: TGTGCCAGCAGTTGGACGGTGAACACTGAAGCTTTCTTT. This gives the protein CASSWTVNTEAFF.

This clonotype was observed many times. This rearrangement joins TRBV14 to TRBJ2-7; D not resolved. Germline lookup yields CDR1 SGHDN and CDR2 FVKESK. There are 12 residues in the CDR3. V was pared by 0 bases and J by 4 bases, with 4 bases between. The CDR3 here is CASSQERYEQYF. The DNA of the CDR3 is TGTGCCAGCAGCCAAGAGCGATACGAGCAGTACTTC.

In regard to this clonotype: A much larger clone sits a single nucleotide away, making a read error possible. The rearrangement joins TRBV5-1 to TRBJ2-5; D call uncertain. TRBJ2-7 explains the end of the DNA better; the J call may be wrong. The CDR3 is 13 amino acids. Germline V gene data show CDR1 as SGHRS and CDR2 as YFSETQ. The CDR3 nucleotides read TGCGCCAGCAGCCCCGGAAAGGGTTACGAGCAGTACTTC. This gives the protein CASSPGKGYEQYF.

This clonotype was detected only a few times. The J gene is TRBJ2-2, the V gene TRBV12-3 or TRBV12-4; D remains ambiguous. V was trimmed by 8 bases and J by 0 bases, leaving 13 bases between them. This CDR3 region has 15 residues. The chain's CDR3 is CASGNGGTNTGELFF. CDR3 coding DNA: TGTGCCAGCGGAAACGGTGGAACGAACACCGGGGAGCTGTTTTTT.

This clonotype was seen repeatedly, ten times or more. The V call is TRBV27, the J call TRBJ2-1; D might be TRBD2 (6 bases). This CDR3 has 15 residues. The germline V gene has CDR1 MNHEY and CDR2 SMNVEV (reference sequence). With 3 bases removed from V and 4 bases from J, the gap between germline ends came to 13 bases. CDR3 protein: CASSLSSGLYNEQFF. The CDR3, as DNA: TGTGCCAGCAGTTTGAGTAGCGGTCTATACAATGAGCAGTTCTTC.

The J gene is TRBJ1-5, the V gene TRBV12-3 or TRBV12-4; 7 bases match TRBD1. V trimming: 6 bases; J trimming: 0 bases; junction bases outside the gene matches: 11. CDR3 length: 17 amino acids. In nucleotides, the CDR3 is TGTGCCAGCAGGGGAGGGACAGAGTATTATAGCAATCAGCCCCAGCATTTT. Its translation: CASRGGTEYYSNQPQHF.

V gene TRBV2 combines with J gene TRBJ2-5; 7 nucleotides align to TRBD1. Germline assignment: CDR1 SNHLY and CDR2 FYNNEI. This CDR3 has 12 amino acids. J lost 7 bases, V lost 6 bases, and 5 bases had no gene match. The CDR3 here is CASSPQGLTQYF. The DNA of the CDR3 is TGTGCCAGCAGCCCACAGGGGTTGACCCAGTACTTC.

This clonotype was recorded at least ten times. The chain recombines TRBV6-1 with TRBJ2-3; D is undetermined. The CDR3 length is 15 residues. Germline V gives CDR1 MNHNS, CDR2 SASEGT. V was clipped by 8 bases and J by 0 bases, with 15 bases between them. The CDR3: CASQFRVPSTDTQYF. CDR3 bases: TGTGCCAGCCAATTCCGAGTTCCTAGCACAGATACGCAGTATTTT.

The sample holds many counts of this clonotype. V gene TRBV12-3 or TRBV12-4 combines with J gene TRBJ1-1, with D unresolved. Trimming cost V 2 bases and J 10 bases, with 5 bases left between them. The CDR3 contains 10 residues. CDR3 DNA sequence: TGTGCCAGCAGTTTAAAAACAGCTTTCTTT. Its translation: CASSLKTAFF.

The chain is built from TRBV2 and TRBJ2-5; possibly TRBD1 or TRBD2 for D (5 bases each). The J call may not be correct, given that the DNA end is closer to TRBJ2-7. The germline V gene has CDR1 SNHLY and CDR2 FYNNEI. The CDR3 sequence is 14 residues long. The CDR3 sequence is CASSGQLAHHEQYF. The CDR3 region has the DNA TGTGCCAGCAGTGGACAGCTAGCCCACCACGAGCAGTACTTC.

This clonotype was detected once. J is TRBJ2-3 and V is TRBV4-3; TRBD2 aligns across 7 bases. This CDR3 comprises 17 residues. Germline V gene sequence: CDR1 LGHNA, CDR2 YSLEER. Unmatched junction bases numbered 7, after V lost 1 base and J lost 0 bases. The CDR3 reads CASSQVPTSRSTDTQYF. CDR3 bases: TGCGCCAGCAGCCAAGTCCCGACTAGCAGAAGCACAGATACGCAGTATTTT.

This rearrangement joins TRBV6-1 to TRBJ1-5; 8 bases align to TRBD1. The CDR3 loop spans 17 amino acids. V lost 1 base to trimming and J lost 0 bases; unmatched junction nucleotides: 5. Germline V gene data show CDR1 as MNHNS and CDR2 as SASEGT. CDR3 nucleotides: TGTGCCAGCAGTGAAGGGGACAGGTACTATAGCAATCAGCCCCAGCATTTT. Translating it yields CASSEGDRYYSNQPQHF.

The V gene is TRBV29-1, the J gene TRBJ2-5, with D possibly matching TRBD2 (7 bases). This CDR3 has 12 amino acids. Trimming shortened V by 8 bases and J by 3 bases, and 13 bases separated the two germline ends. Germline CDR1 SQVTM, CDR2 ANQGSEA. As DNA, the CDR3 is TGCAGCACAGAGGGGGGGGAAGAGACCCAGTACTTC. Its translation is CSTEGGEETQYF.

The sample holds many counts of this clonotype. V usage is TRBV5-1 and J usage is TRBJ1-1, with 7 bases identical to TRBD1. Trimming at V came to 4 bases and at J to 3 bases, leaving 6 bases not matched to a gene. Looked up from germline, CDR1 is SGHRS and CDR2 is YFSETQ. The CDR3 runs 14 residues. The DNA of the CDR3 is TGCGCCAGCAGCGTCGCAGGGGGTCACACTGAAGCTTTCTTT. Protein product: CASSVAGGHTEAFF.

The table lists this clonotype with many counts. The rearrangement joins TRBV27 to TRBJ1-2, with 7 bases that match TRBD1. The CDR3 consists of 14 residues. Trimming took 8 bases from V and 8 from J; bases not matched to a gene: 14. Germline V gives CDR1 MNHEY, CDR2 SMNVEV (reference sequence). CDR3 residues: CASRGGGSFGGYTF. For the CDR3, the DNA is TGTGCCAGCCGGGGAGGGGGCAGCTTCGGGGGCTACACCTTC.

This CDR3 is CASSQDQGPLYKQYF. The CDR3 nucleotides are TGTGCCAGCAGCCAAGATCAGGGGCCTCTCTACAAGCAGTACTTC. The gene calls are TRBV4-2 and TRBJ2-5; TRBD1 might be the D (6 bases). CDR1 LGHNA and CDR2 YNFKEQ come from the germline V gene. V was trimmed by 0 bases and J by 11 bases, leaving 19 bases between them. This CDR3 comprises 15 residues.

CDR3 DNA: TGCAGCGTAACAGGGGTGGGCACTGAAGCTTTCTTT. Its translation: CSVTGVGTEAFF. V gene TRBV29-1 combines with J gene TRBJ1-1, with TRBD1 identical over 7 bases. The germline CDR1 and CDR2 sequences are SQVTM and ANQGSEA. The CDR3 spans 12 residues. Trimming at V came to 6 bases and at J to 4 bases, leaving 5 bases not matched to a gene.

This clonotype appeared once. Just one base apart from a much larger clone, this may be a read error. The chain employs TRBV7-2 and TRBJ2-7, with D possibly being TRBD1 (6 bases). This CDR3 is built from 16 residues. The V gene's germline CDR1 is SGHTA and CDR2 FQGNSA. CDR3 DNA sequence: TGTGCCAGCAGCTTAGAGGCTACAACAGGGACCTACGGGCAGTACTTC. Amino acids: CASSLEATTGTYGQYF.

The chain couples TRBV9 to TRBJ1-5; D unclear. CDR1 is SGDLS and CDR2 is YYNGEE in the germline V gene. The V and J ends lost 4 bases and 5 bases respectively, with 16 bases between them. This CDR3 comprises 15 residues. CDR3 sequence reads: CASSRGGLSDQPQHF. DNA of the CDR3: TGTGCCAGCAGCAGAGGAGGGCTTTCCGATCAGCCCCAGCATTTT.

J is TRBJ1-6 and V is TRBV27, with no clear D. The germline V and J ends were trimmed by 2 bases and 7 bases, with 9 bases remaining between them. The CDR3 is made up of 14 amino acids. CDR1 MNHEY and CDR2 SMNVEV come from the germline V gene (reference sequence). CDR3 sequence reads: CASSLAALNSPLHF. For the CDR3, the DNA is TGTGCCAGCAGTTTAGCAGCGTTAAATTCACCCCTCCACTTT.

The gene calls are TRBV12-3 or TRBV12-4 and TRBJ2-1, with 15 bases aligning to TRBD2. The CDR3 covers 14 residues. The trim removed 6 bases at V and 13 bases at J, leaving 7 bases unmatched. This chain's CDR3 is CASRPGTSGGRQFF. CDR3 in DNA: TGTGCCAGCAGACCCGGGACTAGCGGGGGGCGTCAGTTCTTC.

As for this clonotype: A much larger clone is a single base away; this may be a read error. This chain joins TRBV24-1 and TRBJ1-2; no definite D call. Trimming left V 6 bases short and J 0 bases short, with 10 bases between. The CDR3 totals 14 residues. Germline lookup yields CDR1 KGHDR and CDR2 SFDVKD. The CDR3 loop reads CATSHSGTNYGYTF. DNA for the CDR3: TGTGCCACCAGTCACTCCGGAACTAACTATGGCTACACCTTC.